One sample yielded the 24 T cell receptor beta chains listed below, sequenced in a study of T cell clones after liver transplantation. Sequencing used immunoSEQ multiplex PCR; TCRdb keeps in-frame clones, though not all of them. The table has under 85,000 clones, about four fifths seen once. The source material was CD4+ T cells from blood, sampled 12 months after liver transplant. The receptors originated from a human patient who received a liver transplant. Some of these T cells may belong to the graft donor.

The V call is TRBV19, the J call TRBJ2-5, with a weak D call TRBD2 (6 bases). This CDR3 contains 13 residues. V shed 4 bases and J shed 4 bases, with 10 bases lying between them. Germline values: CDR1 LNHDA, CDR2 SQIVND (reference sequence). The CDR3 coding sequence is TGTGCCAGTAGTAGACTAGTCGGAGAGACCCAGTACTTC. Its protein product is CASSRLVGETQYF.

V gene TRBV9 combines with J gene TRBJ2-5, with D possibly being TRBD2 (6 bases). The germline gives CDR1 SGDLS, CDR2 YYNGEE. The V end was cut by 0 bases, the J end by 5 bases, with 11 bases between. The length of the CDR3 is 14 residues. The CDR3, as DNA: TGTGCCAGCAGCGTAGCCCCTGGGAGGGAGACCCAGTACTTC. Encoded protein: CASSVAPGRETQYF.

V is TRBV7-2 and J is TRBJ1-4; D remains ambiguous. This CDR3 region has 15 residues. The V and J ends lost 1 base and 4 bases respectively, with 10 bases between them. In germline, CDR1 is SGHTA, CDR2 FQGNSA. CDR3 nucleotide sequence: TGTGCCAGCAGCTTAGGGTCTGCCTTTAATGAAAAACTGTTTTTT. This sequence encodes CASSLGSAFNEKLFF. Full variable domain (rest looked up from reference TRBV7-2 and TRBJ1-4): GAGVSQSPSNKVTEKGKDVELRCDPISGHTALYWYRQSLGQGLEFLIYFQGNSAPDKSGLPSDRFSAERTGGSVSTLTIQRTQQEDSAVYLCASSLGSAFNEKLFFGSGTQLSVL.

As DNA, the CDR3 is TGTGCCAGCAGCGCAAGCGGGGGCTCCTACAATGAGCAGTTCTTC. Its protein product is CASSASGGSYNEQFF. The chain couples TRBV9 to TRBJ2-1; 8 bases are shared with TRBD2. With 3 bases clipped from V and 0 bases from J, the junction kept 2 bases outside the gene matches. CDR1 and CDR2 from the germline V gene are SGDLS and YYNGEE. The CDR3 has 15 amino acids.

The rearrangement links TRBV11-2 to TRBJ2-1, with 11 nucleotides matching TRBD2. Germline V CDR1 and CDR2: SGHAT, FQNNGV. The CDR3 totals 16 residues. V shed 5 bases, J shed 2 bases, and the junction held 5 bases outside the gene matches. The CDR3 reads CASSELAGDAYNEQFF. DNA for the CDR3: TGTGCCAGCAGCGAACTAGCGGGAGACGCCTACAATGAGCAGTTCTTC.

This clone was counted a few times. The V call is TRBV19, the J call TRBJ1-2; 8 nucleotides agree with TRBD1. V lost 6 bases to trimming and J lost 4 bases; unmatched junction nucleotides: 10. CDR3 length: 15 residues. CDR1 and CDR2 from the germline V gene are LNHDA and SQIVND (reference sequence). The CDR3 spells CASSPDREKIYGYTF. The CDR3, as DNA: TGTGCCAGTAGCCCGGACAGGGAGAAGATCTATGGCTACACCTTC.

The rearrangement joins TRBV19 to TRBJ1-5, with 7 bases identical to TRBD1. The CDR3 has 17 residues. V shed 11 bases and J 0 bases; nucleotides not matched to a gene: 16. Germline values: CDR1 LNHDA, CDR2 SQIVND (reference sequence). The CDR3: CALLTEDRPYSNQPQHF. The CDR3 coding sequence is TGTGCCCTGCTAACGGAGGACAGGCCTTATAGCAATCAGCCCCAGCATTTT. The full variable domain, rest sourced from reference TRBV19 and TRBJ1-5, is DGGITQSPKYLFRKEGQNVTLSCEQNLNHDAMYWYRQDPGQGLRLIYYSQIVNDFQKGDIAEGYSVSREKKESFPLTVTSAQKNPTAFYLCALLTEDRPYSNQPQHFGDGTRLSIL.

The J gene is TRBJ2-1, the V gene TRBV6-5; 8 bases agree with TRBD1. CDR1 MNHEY and CDR2 SVGAGI come from the germline V gene. The CDR3 length is 15 residues. J gave up 2 bases and V 5 bases, and 5 bases lay outside the gene matches. The CDR3 nucleotides read TGTGCCAGCAGTCTCCGGGACAGGACCTACAATGAGCAGTTCTTC. Encoded protein: CASSLRDRTYNEQFF.

The J gene is TRBJ2-5, the V gene TRBV6-5; 9 nucleotides align to TRBD2. With V trimmed by 5 bases and J by 4 bases, 5 bases remained unmatched. The germline V gene has CDR1 MNHEY and CDR2 SVGAGI. This CDR3 has 14 amino acids. As DNA, the CDR3 is TGTGCCAGCAGTCCTGGACTAGCGCGAGAGACCCAGTACTTC. It translates to CASSPGLARETQYF.

This clone has just a few counts. The chain uses TRBV19 and TRBJ2-1; 10 bases are shared with TRBD2. Looked up from germline, CDR1 is LNHDA and CDR2 is SQIVND (reference sequence). Trimming cost V 8 bases and J 3 bases; bases outside gene matches: 4. The length of the CDR3 is 14 residues. The CDR3 sequence: CASSGLADYNEQFF. The CDR3 DNA reads as TGTGCCAGTTCAGGACTAGCGGACTACAATGAGCAGTTCTTC.

The chain has TRBV7-6 and TRBJ2-7; a possible D gene is TRBD2 (5 bases). V lost 5 bases, J lost 5 bases, and 16 bases lay in between. Germline V gene data show CDR1 as SGHVS and CDR2 as FNYEAQ. The CDR3 is 14 residues long. CDR3 sequence reads: CASSPLASSHEQYF. The CDR3 DNA reads TGTGCCAGCAGCCCCTTAGCGTCGTCCCACGAGCAGTACTTC.

This chain uses TRBV28 with TRBJ1-5, with 7 nucleotides matching TRBD1. The CDR3 has 15 residues. The germline V gene encodes CDR1 MDHEN and CDR2 SYDVKM. The junction had 10 bases not matched to a gene; V was cut back by 4 bases and J by 7 bases. The CDR3 sequence: CASSSLQGKDQPQHF. CDR3 nucleotides: TGTGCCAGCAGTTCGTTACAGGGGAAGGACCAGCCCCAGCATTTT.

This clone has just a few counts. The chain joins TRBV29-1 to TRBJ1-1, with D hard to call. Trimming shortened V by 5 bases and J by 2 bases, and 12 bases separated the two germline ends. This CDR3 comprises 13 residues. Per the germline V gene, CDR1 is SQVTM and CDR2 is ANQGSEA. The CDR3 reads CSVHPGPNTEAFF. The CDR3 coding sequence is TGCAGCGTTCATCCCGGGCCTAACACTGAAGCTTTCTTT.

This clone has a single count. This sequence joins TRBV29-1 and TRBJ1-2, with 11 bases aligning to TRBD1. Germline values: CDR1 SQVTM, CDR2 ANQGSEA. Losses at the gene ends were 3 bases for V and 6 bases for J; bases not matched to a gene: 3. This CDR3 is 13 amino acids long. Here the CDR3 reads CSVDGTGGDGYTF. The CDR3 DNA reads TGCAGCGTTGATGGGACAGGGGGAGATGGCTACACCTTC.

This clone was picked up one time. The genes are TRBV30 and TRBJ2-7, with 8 bases aligning to TRBD1. The CDR3 has 14 amino acids. The ends lost 2 bases at V and 2 bases at J; junction bases unmatched: 5. Germline CDR1 and CDR2: GTSNPN and SVGIG (reference sequence). The CDR3, as DNA: TGTGCCTGGAGTCACGGACAGGGTACCTACGAGCAGTACTTC. Translating gives CAWSHGQGTYEQYF. Full variable domain (outside the CDR3, taken from reference TRBV30 and TRBJ2-7): SQTIHQWPATLVQPVGSPLSLECTVEGTSNPNLYWYRQAAGRGLQLLFYSVGIGQISSEVPQNLSASRPQDRQFILSSKKLLLSDSGFYLCAWSHGQGTYEQYFGPGTRLTVT.

This rearrangement joins TRBV10-2 to TRBJ1-2; a weak D match, TRBD1 (6 bases). The CDR3 spans 14 residues. Germline V gene sequence: CDR1 WSHSY, CDR2 SAAADI. V gave up 8 bases and J gave up 4 bases, with 17 bases separating them. CDR3 nucleotides: TGCGCCAGCGGCATTACGACAGGATCCTATGGCTACACCTTC. Translated, it gives CASGITTGSYGYTF.

V gene TRBV28 combines with J gene TRBJ1-1; weak D call: TRBD1 (6 bases). The CDR3 covers 14 residues. Germline V lookup: CDR1 MDHEN, CDR2 SYDVKM. The V end was cut by 2 bases, the J end by 11 bases, with 18 bases between. The CDR3 protein is CASSLTGISLRAFF. The CDR3 DNA sequence: TGTGCCAGCAGTTTAACAGGGATCTCACTCAGGGCTTTCTTT.

The chain couples TRBV6-5 to TRBJ1-2; 7 bases line up with TRBD1. V trimming: 1 base; J trimming: 3 bases; junction bases outside the gene matches: 2. The CDR3 totals 14 residues. CDR1 is MNHEY and CDR2 is SVGAGI in the germline V gene. CDR3 coding DNA: TGTGCCAGCAGTTACTTGGACAGGTACTATGGCTACACCTTC. Translation: CASSYLDRYYGYTF.

The chain employs TRBV6-1 and TRBJ2-1, with D possibly being TRBD2 (7 bases). V was cut by 6 bases and J by 14 bases, with 17 bases left in between. Per the germline V gene, CDR1 is MNHNS and CDR2 is SASEGT. The CDR3 has 12 residues. The CDR3 sequence: CASRSRRGPEFF. CDR3 DNA sequence: TGTGCCAGCAGGAGCCGGCGGGGGCCGGAGTTCTTC.

This rearrangement joins TRBV28 to TRBJ2-7; 13 bases are shared with TRBD2. The CDR3 totals 16 residues. V was clipped by 4 bases and J by 4 bases; unmatched bases: 7. Germline-derived CDR1 and CDR2 are MDHEN and SYDVKM. For the CDR3, the DNA is TGTGCCAGCAGTTCTGGACTAGCGGGAGATGATTACGAGCAGTACTTC. Its translation is CASSSGLAGDDYEQYF.

The CDR3 loop is CASSLQGSREKLFF. CDR3 bases: TGTGCCAGCAGCTTGCAGGGCTCACGAGAAAAACTGTTTTTT. The chain links TRBV7-2 to TRBJ1-4, with D possibly TRBD1 on 5 matching bases. Germline values: CDR1 SGHTA, CDR2 FQGNSA. Trimming removed 3 bases from V and 8 bases from J, with 13 bases in between. This CDR3 comprises 14 residues. Drawing the rest from reference TRBV7-2 and TRBJ1-4, the complete variable domain is GAGVSQSPSNKVTEKGKDVELRCDPISGHTALYWYRQSLGQGLEFLIYFQGNSAPDKSGLPSDRFSAERTGGSVSTLTIQRTQQEDSAVYLCASSLQGSREKLFFGSGTQLSVL.

V gene TRBV18 combines with J gene TRBJ2-1, with D uncertain. The CDR3 totals 12 residues. Germline CDR1 reads KGHSH; CDR2 reads LQKENI. Trimming pared 4 bases from V and 5 bases from J, leaving 6 bases between. DNA for the CDR3: TGTGCCAGCTCACTGACTGACAATGAGCAGTTCTTC. The encoded protein is CASSLTDNEQFF.

The chain employs TRBV28 and TRBJ1-2; possible D gene TRBD1, 6 bases. Trimming took off 6 bases at V and 8 bases at J, with 16 bases between the two ends. This CDR3 has 13 amino acids. CDR1 is MDHEN, CDR2 SYDVKM, per germline. Here the CDR3 reads CASRGRGGGGYTF. CDR3 coding DNA: TGTGCCAGCAGGGGGAGAGGGGGTGGAGGCTACACCTTC.

Note on this clone: This same CDR3 is encoded by further DNA sequences in the sample. This sequence joins TRBV30 and TRBJ2-6, with D possibly being TRBD1 (6 bases). With 3 bases removed from V and 0 bases from J, the gap between germline ends came to 15 bases. CDR1 and CDR2 (germline): GTSNPN, SVGIG (reference sequence). The CDR3 runs 17 residues. The CDR3 DNA sequence: TGTGCCTGGAGAAGGGGGAGAACCCGCTCTGGGGCCAACGTCCTGACTTTC. Its protein is CAWRRGRTRSGANVLTF.